The 9 T cell receptor beta chains below all came from one sample that was sequenced in a study of PD-1 blockade in classical Hodgkin lymphoma. Patients all relapsed after autologous stem cell transplantation, and there was variation in brentuximab vedotin exposure. Some clones are missing from TCRdb's copy, which holds only in-frame ones; the method was immunoSEQ multiplex PCR. The table includes around 20,000 clones, more than 80% detected once. The sequencing used peripheral blood mononuclear cells (PBMCs), collected before the second cycle of nivolumab. These receptors originate from a human donor with classical Hodgkin lymphoma.

Points on this clone: Other DNA sequences within the sample encode an identical CDR3. CDR3 in DNA: TGCGCCAGCAGCTTGGCGGGAGTCCAAGAGACCCAGTACTTC. It codes for CASSLAGVQETQYF. The chain is built from TRBV5-1 and TRBJ2-5; maybe TRBD2 (6 bases). CDR1 and CDR2 from the germline V gene are SGHRS and YFSETQ. Trimming pared 0 bases from V and 1 base from J, leaving 7 bases between. The CDR3 spans 14 residues.

This sequence joins TRBV19 and TRBJ1-4, with D unclear. The CDR3 consists of 15 residues. V lost 3 bases, J lost 0 bases, and 8 bases lay in between. Germline CDR1 and CDR2: LNHDA and SQIVND (reference sequence). This CDR3 reads CASSILGTTNEKLFF. The CDR3 nucleotides read TGTGCCAGTAGTATTTTAGGCACAACTAATGAAAAACTGTTTTTT.

This clone occurred once. The rearrangement links TRBV4-2 to TRBJ2-1, with TRBD2 matching 12 bases. There are 15 residues in the CDR3. Per germline, CDR1 LGHNA and CDR2 YNFKEQ. Trimming cost V 4 bases and J 8 bases; bases outside gene matches: 6. CDR3 protein: CASSLLAGGPDEQFF. The CDR3, as DNA: TGTGCCAGCAGCCTTCTAGCGGGGGGGCCGGATGAGCAGTTCTTC.

The rearrangement joins TRBV4-1 to TRBJ2-2; D is ambiguous. This CDR3 has 13 amino acids. Germline values: CDR1 MGHRA, CDR2 YSYEKL. Trimming removed 4 bases at V and 4 bases at J, with 7 bases between. The CDR3 sequence: CASSPSSTGELFF. DNA for the CDR3: TGCGCCAGCAGCCCATCCAGCACCGGGGAGCTGTTTTTT.

This clone was seen a handful of times. The chain links TRBV5-6 to TRBJ2-4; tentatively, D is TRBD1 (5 bases). The ends were cut back, 4 bases at V and 3 bases at J, with 20 bases in the middle. The CDR3 is made up of 17 amino acids. Germline lookup yields CDR1 SGHDT and CDR2 YYEEEE. In nucleotides, the CDR3 is TGTGCCAGCAGCCTCAAGACAGCCCGTTTTGACAAAAACATTCAGTACTTC. It yields the protein CASSLKTARFDKNIQYF.

J is TRBJ2-5 and V is TRBV5-1, with a tentative D call TRBD2 (6 bases). The CDR3 consists of 14 residues. The V end lost 4 bases, the J end lost 2 bases, and 12 bases lay between the germline ends. CDR1 is SGHRS, CDR2 YFSETQ, per germline. In DNA, the CDR3 is TGCGCCAGCAGCCCTATCGGGGGTCAAGAGACCCAGTACTTC. Translating it yields CASSPIGGQETQYF. The variable domain in full, completed from reference TRBV5-1 and TRBJ2-5, reads KAGVTQTPRYLIKTRGQQVTLSCSPISGHRSVSWYQQTPGQGLQFLFEYFSETQRNKGNFPGRFSGRQFSNSRSEMNVSTLELGDSALYLCASSPIGGQETQYFGPGTRLLVL.

The J gene is TRBJ1-5, the V gene TRBV27; the D is unclear. The CDR3 is made up of 18 amino acids. In germline, CDR1 is MNHEY, CDR2 SMNVEV (reference sequence). Trimming shortened V by 3 bases and J by 0 bases, and 18 bases separated the two germline ends. The CDR3 loop reads CASSFRTERTYSNQPQHF. In DNA, the CDR3 is TGTGCCAGCAGTTTTAGGACCGAGCGGACTTATAGCAATCAGCCCCAGCATTTT.

The chain combines TRBV10-3 with TRBJ2-2; D call uncertain. Deletions cut 7 bases from V and 6 bases from J, with 18 bases between. Germline values: CDR1 ENHRY, CDR2 SYGVKD. This CDR3 is built from 15 residues. The CDR3: CAITKSFGNAGELFF. DNA for the CDR3: TGTGCCATCACCAAATCCTTCGGAAACGCCGGGGAGCTGTTTTTT.

The rearrangement joins TRBV6-1 to TRBJ1-2, with D tentatively TRBD1 (5 bases). There are 13 residues in the CDR3. CDR1 MNHNS and CDR2 SASEGT come from the germline V gene. V gave up 7 bases and J gave up 1 base, with 10 bases separating them. The CDR3 is CASKTDSNYGYTF. CDR3 bases: TGTGCCAGCAAGACAGACAGTAACTATGGCTACACCTTC.